Listed below are T cell receptor beta chains from one sample, sequenced in a study of cytomegalovirus exposure and HLA in healthy donors. The assay was immunoSEQ multiplex PCR, and TCRdb's table has in-frame clones only and misses some. Among 150,000 to 200,000 clones, 70% to 90% were seen once, and the ten largest hold about 2.1%. The source material was PBMCs. Every receptor here comes from a woman between 18 and 29 years old in good health and CMV-seronegative. CDR3s include the opening cysteine and the closing phenylalanine or tryptophan. Each record gives: D gene, V gene, clone size, J gene, CDR3 DNA, CDR3 protein. D genes are given only for firm matches. Size tells how often a clone was seen (once, few, many) or the class of an expanded clone, and some rows leave it out.

>TRBD1|TRBV18|.|TRBJ2-2
TGTGCCAGCTCACCACAGGGGGCGCGTAGCGGGGAGCTGTTTTTT
CASSPQGARSGELFF
>.|TRBV11-1|.|TRBJ2-1
TGTGCCAGCAGCTTAGGGCCGGGTAGGGGCAATGAGCAGTTCTTC
CASSLGPGRGNEQFF
>TRBD1|TRBV2|.|TRBJ2-7
TGTGCCAGTTGTCGGGACAGCTCCTACGAGCAGTACTTC
CASCRDSSYEQYF
>TRBD1|TRBV4-1|.|TRBJ2-5
TGCGCCAGCAGCTCCACCCCGTTGACAGGGGGGTGGGAGACCCAGTACTTC
CASSSTPLTGGWETQYF
>TRBD1|TRBV28|.|TRBJ2-7
TGTGCCAGCAGTTTGGTTGGACAGGGGGCTAACGAGCAGTACTTC
CASSLVGQGANEQYF
>.|TRBV19|.|TRBJ1-1
TGTGCCGTCCTAGTTAACACTGAAGCTTTCTTT
CAVLVNTEAFF
>TRBD1|TRBV10-3|.|TRBJ2-6
TGTGCCATCAGTGAGCCCGGGACAGGGATGGGGGCTGGGGCCAACGTCCTGACTTTC
CAISEPGTGMGAGANVLTF
>.|TRBV7-7|once|TRBJ1-5
TGTGCCAGCACCTGGGACATACGGGATCAGCCCCAGCATTTT
CASTWDIRDQPQHF
>.|TRBV18|.|TRBJ2-2
TGTGCCAGCTCGCTCAACAGGGATGCTAGTATAAACACCGGGGAGCTGTTTTTT
CASSLNRDASINTGELFF
>.|TRBV2|.|TRBJ1-2
TGTGCCAGCACCTTCGGGGAGGTTTTCTATGGCTACACCTTC
CASTFGEVFYGYTF
>TRBD1|TRBV19|.|TRBJ1-2
TGTGCCAGTAAAACAGGGGCAGCTCAGGCGGATGGCTACACCTTC
CASKTGAAQADGYTF
>TRBD1|TRBV2|few|TRBJ2-2
TGTGCCAGACTCAGCCAGGGGGCGAACGGGGAGCTGTTTTTT
CARLSQGANGELFF
>.|TRBV7-9|.|TRBJ2-2
TGTGCCAGCAGCTATGGGGGCGACACCGGGGAGCTGTTTTTT
CASSYGGDTGELFF
>TRBD1|TRBV28|once|TRBJ2-7
TGTGCCAGCAGGACAGGGGGCTACGAGCAGTACTTC
CASRTGGYEQYF
>.|TRBV6-4|few|TRBJ2-3
TGTGCCAGCAGTGACTCGAACGGGGGGCCAGATACGCAGTATTTT
CASSDSNGGPDTQYF
>TRBD1|TRBV5-1|.|TRBJ2-3
TGCGCCAGCAGACCCGGTCCGGGACAGAGCACAGATACGCAGTATTTT
CASRPGPGQSTDTQYF
>TRBD1|TRBV2|.|TRBJ1-2
TGTGCCAGCAGTCTGGGGCGGGACAGAAACTATGGCTACACCTTC
CASSLGRDRNYGYTF
>.|TRBV10-1|.|TRBJ1-5
TGCGCCAGCAGTGAGAGGGGGAGCCAGCCCCAGCATTTT
CASSERGSQPQHF
>.|TRBV6-1|once|TRBJ1-1
TGTGCCAGCAGTGATTGGGGGGGGTGGAACACTGAAGCTTTCTTT
CASSDWGGWNTEAFF
>TRBD2|TRBV18|.|TRBJ2-2
TGTGCCAGCTATTCCGGGACTAGCTTCACCGGGGAGCTGTTTTTT
CASYSGTSFTGELFF
>.|TRBV27|.|TRBJ1-1
TGTGCCAGCAGACCCCCCAGAAGCACTGAAGCTTTCTTT
CASRPPRSTEAFF
>TRBD1|TRBV10-3|once|TRBJ1-3
TGTGCCATCAGTCGAGGACAGGCCCTTACTGGAAACACCATATATTTT
CAISRGQALTGNTIYF
>TRBD2|TRBV19|once|TRBJ2-2
TGTGCCAGTAGCACGGGACTAGCCCACACCGGGGAGCTGTTTTTT
CASSTGLAHTGELFF
>.|TRBV27|.|TRBJ2-1
TGTGCCAGCAGTTTAGGTGGCGGAGCGTACAATGAGCAGTTCTTC
CASSLGGGAYNEQFF
>.|TRBV7-8|once|TRBJ2-7
TGTGCCAGCAGCTTTTTCAGGGGCCACCTGGACGAGCAGTACTTC
CASSFFRGHLDEQYF
>.|TRBV4-1|.|TRBJ2-2
TGCGCCAGCAGCCAAGAGACAGGGCGGGACGGGGAGCTGTTTTTT
CASSQETGRDGELFF
>.|TRBV6-6|few|TRBJ2-5
TGTGCCAGCAGTGCAAGGGACTCCCACGGGGCCCAGTACTTC
CASSARDSHGAQYF
>TRBD2|TRBV28|once|TRBJ2-7
TGTGCCAGCAGATGGTCTCGCGGGAGGACCCCCTCCTACGAGCAGTACTTC
CASRWSRGRTPSYEQYF
>TRBD1|TRBV9|.|TRBJ2-5
TGTGCCAGCAGCGTATCGGGACAGGAGGTGGAGACCCAGTACTTC
CASSVSGQEVETQYF
>.|TRBV27|.|TRBJ2-7
TGTGCCAGCAAAGTTGGGCGGGGACTGAACTACGAGCAGTACTTC
CASKVGRGLNYEQYF
>TRBD1|TRBV11-2|.|TRBJ1-6
TGTGCCAGCAGCCTAGGGACAGGAGATTCACCCCTCCACTTT
CASSLGTGDSPLHF
>TRBD2|TRBV7-6|.|TRBJ2-2
TGTGCCAGCAGCTTAGGAGGGAGGGCCTTAGCCGGGGAGCTGTTTTTT
CASSLGGRALAGELFF
>.|TRBV7-8|.|TRBJ2-5
TGTGCCAGCAGCTTAGTCCAGTTTAAGGAGACCCAGTACTTC
CASSLVQFKETQYF
>TRBD2|TRBV27|.|TRBJ2-7
TGTGCCAGCAGTTCTCGACTAGCGAATACCTACGAGCAGTACTTC
CASSSRLANTYEQYF
>TRBD2|TRBV6-5|.|TRBJ2-2
TGTGCCAGCAGTCAGACTAGCGGGAGTACCGGGGAGCTGTTTTTT
CASSQTSGSTGELFF
>.|TRBV7-9|.|TRBJ2-7
TGTGCCAGCAGCCCATCCTACGAGCAGTACTTC
CASSPSYEQYF
>.|TRBV6-1|.|TRBJ2-3
TGTGCCAGCAGTGATCGAGCGGGTTGGTCCACAGATACGCAGTATTTT
CASSDRAGWSTDTQYF
>TRBD1|TRBV4-1|once|TRBJ1-5
TGCGCCAGCAGCCGCCGGGACAGGGGGGGAGATCAGCCCCAGCATTTT
CASSRRDRGGDQPQHF
>.|TRBV28|.|TRBJ1-5
TGTGCCAGCAGATCCGGACAGTCGTGGCAGCCCCAGCATTTT
CASRSGQSWQPQHF
>TRBD1|TRBV19|.|TRBJ1-1
TGTGCCAGTAGTCCTCTACCGGGACAGGGGCCAAGGCGGTGGGACACTGAAGCTTTCTTT
CASSPLPGQGPRRWDTEAFF
>.|TRBV30|.|TRBJ1-2
TGTGCCTGGAGTTCCTCCGCCGACGGGGGCTATGGCTACACCTTC
CAWSSSADGGYGYTF
>.|TRBV25-1|.|TRBJ1-6
TGTGCCAGCAGTTACCGTGGACTCCCTCGGTCACCCCTCCACTTT
CASSYRGLPRSPLHF
>TRBD1|TRBV6-1|.|TRBJ1-5
TGTGCCAGCAGTGAAACGCTCAGGGGGCATCAGCCCCAGCATTTT
CASSETLRGHQPQHF
>.|TRBV10-3|.|TRBJ2-1
TGTGCCATCAGTGAAGGACACCGCCCAGAACAGTTCTTC
CAISEGHRPEQFF
>.|TRBV2|.|TRBJ1-6
TGTGCCAGCAGGGGAGAGGGTTCACCCCTCCACTTT
CASRGEGSPLHF
>.|TRBV29-1|.|TRBJ1-1
TGCAGCGTTGCTAGGGTCTATCGGGGATTGAACACTGAAGCTTTCTTT
CSVARVYRGLNTEAFF
>TRBD2|TRBV27|.|TRBJ2-7
TGTGCCAGCAGTTTATCCCTAGCGGGAGACTACGAGCAGTACTTC
CASSLSLAGDYEQYF
>.|TRBV5-1|.|TRBJ2-7
TGCGCCAGCAGCTTTGTATCTACCGAGCAGTACTTC
CASSFVSTEQYF
>.|TRBV6-1|.|TRBJ1-5
TGTGCCAGCAGTGAGGTCCCGGGAGAGGGTCAGCCCCAGCATTTT
CASSEVPGEGQPQHF
>.|TRBV7-9|.|TRBJ1-3
TGTGCCAGCACCCCTTATATTTCTGGAAACACCATATATTTT
CASTPYISGNTIYF